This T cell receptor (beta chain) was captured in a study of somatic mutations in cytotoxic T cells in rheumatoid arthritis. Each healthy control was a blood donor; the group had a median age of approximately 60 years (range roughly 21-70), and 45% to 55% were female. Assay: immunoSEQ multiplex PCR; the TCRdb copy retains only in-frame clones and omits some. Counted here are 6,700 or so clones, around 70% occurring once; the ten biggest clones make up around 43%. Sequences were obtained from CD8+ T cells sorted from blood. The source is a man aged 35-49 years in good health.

CDR3 protein: CASSLVFGGTQPQHF. CDR3 bases: TGTGCCAGCAGCTTAGTCTTCGGGGGAACACAGCCCCAGCATTTT. The genes are TRBV7-2 and TRBJ1-5, with a weak D call TRBD1 (5 bases). Germline V lookup: CDR1 SGHTA, CDR2 FQGNSA. Deletions cut 1 base from V and 7 bases from J, with 14 bases between. This CDR3 is built from 15 residues. The variable domain in full, with the rest retrieved from reference TRBV7-2 and TRBJ1-5, is GAGVSQSPSNKVTEKGKDVELRCDPISGHTALYWYRQSLGQGLEFLIYFQGNSAPDKSGLPSDRFSAERTGGSVSTLTIQRTQQEDSAVYLCASSLVFGGTQPQHFGDGTRLSIL.